Listed below are T cell receptor beta chains from one sample, sequenced in a study of T-cell memory formation after mild COVID-19. TCRdb reanalysed the 5' RACE reads using MiXCR and keeps one entry per CDR3 protein. Among 470,000 or so distinct CDR3 sequences listed, around a sixth were seen once. Sequencing was done on a sample of PBMCs or a T cell subset sorted from them (not recorded which). Receptor source: an adult woman who had mild COVID-19 (a few samples of this study predate the infection). Cell type and time point are not known. CDR3s include the opening cysteine and the closing phenylalanine or tryptophan.

J	V	CDR3
TRBJ2-5	TRBV9	CASSVGPLRETQYF
TRBJ2-1	TRBV4-1	CASSQVDRGSNNEQFF
TRBJ1-1	TRBV7-9	CASSPAPRLLPGNTEAFF
TRBJ2-3	TRBV14	CASSYTWTGRSTDTQYF
TRBJ2-7	TRBV9	CASSVLAVSYEQYF
TRBJ1-2	TRBV21-1	CASKQAGETAGYTF
TRBJ1-1	TRBV3-1	CASSQVSTDPWSFF
TRBJ2-3	TRBV5-6	CASSSFQTDTQYF
TRBJ2-7	TRBV6-6	CASTIGDQTSGRFGEQYF
TRBJ2-7	TRBV10-3	CAISQQGLVSYEQYF
TRBJ1-2	TRBV5-1	CASSFGTGGFLNYGYTF
TRBJ2-7	TRBV27	CASSSGQTGFYEQYF
TRBJ2-3	TRBV24-1	CATSDSEGITDTQYF
TRBJ1-2	TRBV2	CASSDQGGYGYTF
TRBJ2-5	TRBV11-2	CASSLAIETQYF
TRBJ2-5	TRBV3-1	CASSTRGAGGRETQYF
TRBJ2-2	TRBV6-1	CASSERRTGTGELFF
TRBJ2-5	TRBV14	CASSQVRGQGGLSGETQYF
TRBJ2-3	TRBV7-3	CASSPYEGAGAQYF
TRBJ2-2	TRBV20-1	CSASYRGRTGELFF
TRBJ1-1	TRBV20-1	CSARVIGYTEAFF
TRBJ2-1	TRBV5-6	CASSLLGILFF
TRBJ2-2	TRBV19	CASSIALNTGELFF
TRBJ1-1	TRBV19	CASSMGDRGVFGEAFF
TRBJ2-3	TRBV5-1	CASSWSSGGIAVADTQYF
TRBJ2-7	TRBV7-3	CASSLRTEFSGGMYEQYF
TRBJ1-1	TRBV5-1	CASSLMGALGTEAFF
TRBJ2-7	TRBV5-1	CASSSGTETYEQYF
TRBJ2-2	TRBV29-1	CSVSGPQGENTGELFF
TRBJ2-1	TRBV4-3	CASSQDGLAGGSYNEQFF
TRBJ2-3	TRBV7-9	CASSRGLAGTTETQYF
TRBJ2-2	TRBV18	CASSPGRDPNTGELFF
TRBJ1-4	TRBV12-3/TRBV12-4	CASSLTGGADEKLFF
TRBJ1-2	TRBV10-3	CAIRPLNNYGYTF
TRBJ2-5	TRBV24-1	CATSRYQGETQYF
TRBJ1-1	TRBV4-2	CASSHLGGTEAFF
TRBJ2-3	TRBV7-6	CASSLGDVGSGDTQYF
TRBJ2-7	TRBV7-8	CASSNRVGGNEQYF
TRBJ1-1	TRBV12-3/TRBV12-4	CASSLSLGAEAFF
TRBJ2-7	TRBV15	CATSIGSHYEQYF
TRBJ1-1	TRBV12-3/TRBV12-4	CASSVEGGVGTEAFF
TRBJ2-7	TRBV12-3/TRBV12-4	CASSSRLAGFEQYF
TRBJ2-5	TRBV6-1	CASSTVVQETQYF
TRBJ2-2	TRBV6-6	CASGGVGGNTGELFF
TRBJ1-1	TRBV30	CAWTSKEKPTEAFF
TRBJ1-1	TRBV7-9	CASSPRPDTEAFF
TRBJ1-5	TRBV19	CASSQDRPYSNQPQHF
TRBJ2-2	TRBV5-1	CASSFRWEMNTGELFF
TRBJ2-1	TRBV7-7	CASSPVGGSYNEQFF
TRBJ1-5	TRBV20-1	CSAKDGRRYQPQHF
TRBJ1-1	TRBV5-1	CASRSQGDTEAFF
TRBJ2-3	TRBV20-1	CSAALKRRSTDTQYF
TRBJ2-7	TRBV6-5	CASRRSGQGFYEQYF
TRBJ2-7	TRBV12-3/TRBV12-4	CASSPRVGLTYEQYF
TRBJ1-2	TRBV12-3/TRBV12-4	CASSRDAYYGYTF
TRBJ2-5	TRBV7-2	CASSLVSGGSGAQYF
TRBJ2-3	TRBV4-3	CASSVDATDTQYF
TRBJ1-1	TRBV18	CASSLRDRVPFF
TRBJ2-3	TRBV5-1	CASRPLGGTDTQYF